This T cell receptor (beta chain) emerged from a study of blood T cell repertoires in COVID-19 (dated by TCRdb to the early 2020s). Study-wide context: Samples covering the acute and convalescent phases of COVID-19 were provided by collaborators in the United States, Italy and Spain. The repertoires were released in a freely available public database intended as a resource for research on the immune response to SARS-CoV-2. The material from the prospective study consisted of cDNA or gDNA derived from T cells, B-cell-depleted T cells, or PBMCs. Samples were obtained from the ongoing ImmuneRACE study (first 160 participants) and from 1,254 subjects provided by 6 global collaborators. Deeply sampled blood TCRbeta repertoires from subjects exposed to, actively infected with, or recovered from COVID-19 were included in the dataset. The sample metadata nearly always contained a de-identified subject ID, COVID-19 status, age in years and sex. Where available, HLA class I and class II types were obtained from metadata supplied by the sample provider rather than from assay-based typing. General study outcomes and caveats: Clinical and demographic metadata were provided uncurated, with the amount varying by source and participant.

Regarding this clone: The specificity of this receptor is unknown. Qualities for individual bases were not recorded, and no much larger clone is one base off.

TCRbeta CDR3 regions were amplified from genomic DNA by means of the immunoSEQ Assay, a bias-controlled multiplex PCR. Turning to the authors' computational methods: Nucleated cell counts per sample were estimated from amplification of reference gene primers within the assay. Sequence reads were collapsed and filtered to measure the absolute abundance of every unique TCRbeta CDR3 rearrangement. Productive Simpson clonality was computed per sample as the square root of Simpson's diversity index over productive rearrangements. The clones in this table, taken by TCRdb from immuneACCESS, are in-frame only. Not every clone is retained; where verified, under half of the shortfall comes from an unresolved V gene, and the cause of the rest is unknown. V, J and clone size reflect that table, while D and trimming were determined from the DNA. For this sample there are about 290,000 clones; around four fifths appear just once. In total, the top ten clones hold approximately 4.1% of the sample.

The collaborating institutions used their own protocols to collect whole blood in K2EDTA tubes. For TCRbeta analysis, collaborators shipped samples as frozen whole blood, isolated PBMCs, or DNA extracted from either of those sample types. Trimming costs V 1 base and J 9 bases, and their ends lie 19 bases apart. From its cysteine to its phenylalanine, the CDR3 spans 16 amino acids. The CDR3 DNA has 48 bases and is translated from base 1. CDR1 SGHVS and CDR2 FQNEAQ are derived from the germline V gene. This TCR derives from a woman between 50 and 59 years old with active or convalescent COVID-19. Sequencing used peripheral blood. The sequence joins TRBV7-8 to TRBJ2-1, with TRBD2 as a weak D call on 5 bases. The nucleotides are TGTGCCAGCAGCTTAGTGGACTCTAATCTACAAGGTGAGCAGTTCTTC. Translated, this is CASSLVDSNLQGEQFF.